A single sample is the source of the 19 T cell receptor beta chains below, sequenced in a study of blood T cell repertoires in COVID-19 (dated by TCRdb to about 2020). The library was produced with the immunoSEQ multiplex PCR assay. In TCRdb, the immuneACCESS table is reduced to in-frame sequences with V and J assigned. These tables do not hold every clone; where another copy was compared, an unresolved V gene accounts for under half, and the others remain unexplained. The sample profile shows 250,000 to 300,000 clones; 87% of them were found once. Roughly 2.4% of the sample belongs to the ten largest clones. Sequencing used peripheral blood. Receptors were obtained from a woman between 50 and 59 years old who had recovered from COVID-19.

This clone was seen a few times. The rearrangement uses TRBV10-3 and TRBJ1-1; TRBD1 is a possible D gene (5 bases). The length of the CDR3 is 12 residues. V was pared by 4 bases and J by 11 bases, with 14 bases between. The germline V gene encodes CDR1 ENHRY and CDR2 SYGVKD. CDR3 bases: TGTGCCATCAGTGTAGAAGGGGTTAATGCTTTCTTT. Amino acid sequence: CAISVEGVNAFF.

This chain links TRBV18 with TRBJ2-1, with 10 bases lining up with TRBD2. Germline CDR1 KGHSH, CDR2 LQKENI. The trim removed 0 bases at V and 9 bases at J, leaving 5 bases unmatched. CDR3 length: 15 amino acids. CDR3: CASSPPSGGAPEQFF. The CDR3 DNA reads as TGTGCCAGCTCACCACCGAGCGGGGGGGCCCCTGAGCAGTTCTTC.

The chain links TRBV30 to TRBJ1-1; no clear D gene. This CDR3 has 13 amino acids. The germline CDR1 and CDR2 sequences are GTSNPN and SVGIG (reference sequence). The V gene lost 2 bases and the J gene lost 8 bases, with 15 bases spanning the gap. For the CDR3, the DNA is TGTGCCTGGAGTAGTTACGGGGTGGGGGAAGCTTTCTTT. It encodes CAWSSYGVGEAFF.

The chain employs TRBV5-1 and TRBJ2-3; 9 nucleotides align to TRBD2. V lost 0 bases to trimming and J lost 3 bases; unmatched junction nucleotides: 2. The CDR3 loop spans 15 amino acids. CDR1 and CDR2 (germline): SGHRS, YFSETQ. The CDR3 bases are TGCGCCAGCAGCTTGGGACTAGCGGCTACAGATACGCAGTATTTT. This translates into CASSLGLAATDTQYF.

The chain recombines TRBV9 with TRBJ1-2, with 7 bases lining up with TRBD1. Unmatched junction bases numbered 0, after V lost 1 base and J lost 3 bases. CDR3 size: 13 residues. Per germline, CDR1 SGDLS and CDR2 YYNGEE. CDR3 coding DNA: TGTGCCAGCAGCGTACAGGGGGACTATGGCTACACCTTC. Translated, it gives CASSVQGDYGYTF.

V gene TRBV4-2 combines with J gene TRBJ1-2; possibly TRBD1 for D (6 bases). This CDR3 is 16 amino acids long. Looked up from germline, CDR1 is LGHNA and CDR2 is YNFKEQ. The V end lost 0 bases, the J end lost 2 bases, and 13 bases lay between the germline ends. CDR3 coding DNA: TGTGCCAGCAGCCAAGATCAAAGGGGGGGGAACTATGGCTACACCTTC. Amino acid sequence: CASSQDQRGGNYGYTF.

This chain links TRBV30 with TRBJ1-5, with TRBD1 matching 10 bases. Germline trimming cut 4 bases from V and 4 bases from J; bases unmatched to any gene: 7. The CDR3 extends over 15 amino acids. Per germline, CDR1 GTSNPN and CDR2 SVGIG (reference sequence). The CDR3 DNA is TGTGCCTGGAATCCACGGACAGGGGGGAATCAGCCCCAGCATTTT. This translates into CAWNPRTGGNQPQHF.

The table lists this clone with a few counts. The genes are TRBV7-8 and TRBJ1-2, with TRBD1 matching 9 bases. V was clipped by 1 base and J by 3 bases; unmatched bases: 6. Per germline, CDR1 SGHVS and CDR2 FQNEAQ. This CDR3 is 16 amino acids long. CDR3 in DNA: TGTGCCAGCAGCTTAGTCCCCCGGACAGGGGACTATGGCTACACCTTC. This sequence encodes CASSLVPRTGDYGYTF. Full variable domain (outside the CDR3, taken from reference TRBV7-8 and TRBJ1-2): GAGVSQSPRYKVAKRGQDVALRCDPISGHVSLFWYQQALGQGPEFLTYFQNEAQLDKSGLPSDRFFAERPEGSVSTLKIQRTQQEDSAVYLCASSLVPRTGDYGYTFGSGTRLTVV.

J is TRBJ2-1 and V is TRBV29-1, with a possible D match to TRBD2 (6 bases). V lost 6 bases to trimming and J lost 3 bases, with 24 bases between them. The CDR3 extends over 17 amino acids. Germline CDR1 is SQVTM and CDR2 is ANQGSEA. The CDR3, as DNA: TGCAGCGTCTCCGACCGCTCTGGGGGAGGAGACTACAATGAGCAGTTCTTC. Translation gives CSVSDRSGGGDYNEQFF.

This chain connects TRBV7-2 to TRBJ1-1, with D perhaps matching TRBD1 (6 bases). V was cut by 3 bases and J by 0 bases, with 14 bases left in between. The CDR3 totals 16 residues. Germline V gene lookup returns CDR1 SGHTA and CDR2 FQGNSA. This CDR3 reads CASSFSVDSLNTEAFF. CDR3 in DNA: TGTGCCAGCAGCTTTAGCGTGGACAGCTTGAACACTGAAGCTTTCTTT.

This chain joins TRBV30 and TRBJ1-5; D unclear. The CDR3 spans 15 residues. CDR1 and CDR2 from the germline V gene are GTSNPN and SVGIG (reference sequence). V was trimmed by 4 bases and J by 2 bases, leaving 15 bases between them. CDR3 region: CAWTNPGFGNQPQHF. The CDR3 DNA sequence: TGTGCCTGGACAAATCCGGGTTTCGGCAATCAGCCCCAGCATTTT.

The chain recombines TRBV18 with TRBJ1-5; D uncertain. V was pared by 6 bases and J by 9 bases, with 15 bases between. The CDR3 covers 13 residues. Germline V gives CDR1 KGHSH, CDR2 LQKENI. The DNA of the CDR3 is TGTGCCAGCTCCCGCGACACGGCTTCGCCCCAGCATTTT. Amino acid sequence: CASSRDTASPQHF.

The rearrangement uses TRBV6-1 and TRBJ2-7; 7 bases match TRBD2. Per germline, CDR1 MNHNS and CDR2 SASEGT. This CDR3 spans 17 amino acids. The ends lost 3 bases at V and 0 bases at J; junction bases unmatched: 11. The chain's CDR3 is CASSEGSRRETSYEQYF. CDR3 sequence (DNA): TGTGCCAGCAGTGAGGGGAGTCGGCGGGAGACCTCCTACGAGCAGTACTTC.

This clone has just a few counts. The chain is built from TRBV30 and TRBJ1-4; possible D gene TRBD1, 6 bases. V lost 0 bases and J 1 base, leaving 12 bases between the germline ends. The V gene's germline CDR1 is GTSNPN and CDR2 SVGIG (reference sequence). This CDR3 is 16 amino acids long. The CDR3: CAWSVPLGGTNEKLFF. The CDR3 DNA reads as TGTGCCTGGAGTGTACCACTAGGGGGAACTAATGAAAAACTGTTTTTT.

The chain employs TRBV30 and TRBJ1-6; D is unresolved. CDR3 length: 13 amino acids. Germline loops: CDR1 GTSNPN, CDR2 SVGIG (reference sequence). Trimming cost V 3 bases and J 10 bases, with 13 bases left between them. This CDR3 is CAWSSYRESPLHF. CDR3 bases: TGTGCCTGGAGCTCTTACCGGGAGTCACCCCTCCACTTT.

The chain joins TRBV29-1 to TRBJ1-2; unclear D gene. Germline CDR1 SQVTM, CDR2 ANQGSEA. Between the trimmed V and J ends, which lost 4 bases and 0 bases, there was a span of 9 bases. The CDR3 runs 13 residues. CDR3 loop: CSVAQLPNYGYTF. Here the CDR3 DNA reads TGCAGCGTTGCACAGTTACCTAACTATGGCTACACCTTC.

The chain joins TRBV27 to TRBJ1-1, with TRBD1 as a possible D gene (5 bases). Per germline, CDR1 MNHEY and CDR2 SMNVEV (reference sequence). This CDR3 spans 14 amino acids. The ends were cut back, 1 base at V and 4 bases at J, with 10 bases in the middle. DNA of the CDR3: TGTGCCAGCAGTTTATGGGGGGAGGGCACTGAAGCTTTCTTT. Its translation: CASSLWGEGTEAFF.

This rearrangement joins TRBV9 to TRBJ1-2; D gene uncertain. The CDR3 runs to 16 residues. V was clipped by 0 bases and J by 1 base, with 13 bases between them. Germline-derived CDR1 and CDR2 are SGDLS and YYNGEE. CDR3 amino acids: CASSVVSQEINYGYTF. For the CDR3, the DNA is TGTGCCAGCAGCGTAGTCTCCCAGGAAATTAACTATGGCTACACCTTC.

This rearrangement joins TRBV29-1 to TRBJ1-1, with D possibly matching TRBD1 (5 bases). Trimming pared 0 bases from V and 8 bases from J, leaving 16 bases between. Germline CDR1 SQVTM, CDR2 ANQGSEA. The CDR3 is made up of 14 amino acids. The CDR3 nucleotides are TGCAGCGTTGAAGATTTTAGGGGAGGCAGCGAAGCTTTCTTT. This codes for CSVEDFRGGSEAFF.